Listed here is a single T cell receptor (beta chain). What it binds is not known. This specimen comes from a study of cytotoxic CD8 clonotypes in ibrutinib-treated CLL. Background on the study: Roughly 24 partial and 2 complete responses; at median 68 months, around 15 remitted, around twelve progressed.

Overall study findings and caveats: Sustained-remission patients were sampled at one set of times and progressing patients at different ones.

TCRdb's copy holds only in-frame clones and misses some; the assay was immunoSEQ multiplex PCR. The table records 20,000 to 30,000 clones, about 70% of them present only once. Between the trimmed V and J ends, which lost 4 bases and 5 bases, there was a span of 15 bases. This CDR3 is built from 14 residues. In germline, CDR1 is LGHNT, CDR2 FRNRAP. This TCR was sampled from a human donor with chronic lymphocytic leukemia. V usage is TRBV12-5 and J usage is TRBJ2-7; D gene unclear. Here the sequenced sample was PBMCs, taken after 24 months of ibrutinib treatment. The CDR3 sequence is CASGSASFRNEQYF. In DNA, the CDR3 is TGTGCTAGTGGTTCCGCCTCCTTTAGGAACGAGCAGTACTTC.